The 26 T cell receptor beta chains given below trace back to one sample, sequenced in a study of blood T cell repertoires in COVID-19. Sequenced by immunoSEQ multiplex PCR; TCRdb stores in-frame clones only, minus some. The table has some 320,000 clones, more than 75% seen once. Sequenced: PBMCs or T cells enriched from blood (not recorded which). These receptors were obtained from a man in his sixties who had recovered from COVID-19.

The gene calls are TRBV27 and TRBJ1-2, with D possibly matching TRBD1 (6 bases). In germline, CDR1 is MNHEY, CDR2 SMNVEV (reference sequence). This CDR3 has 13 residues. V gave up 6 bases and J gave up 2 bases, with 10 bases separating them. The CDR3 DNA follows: TGTGCCAGCAGCCCAGACAGGAACTATGGCTACACCTTC. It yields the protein CASSPDRNYGYTF.

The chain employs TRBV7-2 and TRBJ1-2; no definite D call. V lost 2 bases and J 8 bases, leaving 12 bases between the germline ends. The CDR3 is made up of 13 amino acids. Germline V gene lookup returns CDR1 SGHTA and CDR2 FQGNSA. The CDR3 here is CASSLIEGGGYTF. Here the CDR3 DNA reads TGTGCCAGCAGCTTAATAGAGGGTGGGGGCTACACCTTC.

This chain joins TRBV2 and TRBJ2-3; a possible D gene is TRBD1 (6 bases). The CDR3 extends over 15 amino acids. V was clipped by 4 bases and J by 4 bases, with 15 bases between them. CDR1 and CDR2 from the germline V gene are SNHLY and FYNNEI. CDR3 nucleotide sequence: TGTGCCAGCAGTGGTCAGCAGGGGACCGCAGATACGCAGTATTTT. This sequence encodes CASSGQQGTADTQYF.

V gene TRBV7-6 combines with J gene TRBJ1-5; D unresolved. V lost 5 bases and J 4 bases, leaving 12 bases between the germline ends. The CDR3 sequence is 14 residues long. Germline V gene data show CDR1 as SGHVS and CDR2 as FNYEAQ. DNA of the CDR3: TGTGCCAGCAGCGAATACGGCGGGAATCAGCCCCAGCATTTT. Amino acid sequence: CASSEYGGNQPQHF.

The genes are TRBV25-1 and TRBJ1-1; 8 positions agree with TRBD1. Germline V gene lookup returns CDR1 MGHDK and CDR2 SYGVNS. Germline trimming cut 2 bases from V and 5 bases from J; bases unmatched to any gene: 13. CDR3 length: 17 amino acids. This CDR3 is CASSEQPFRQGSTEAFF. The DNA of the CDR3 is TGTGCCAGCAGTGAACAGCCCTTTCGACAGGGGAGTACTGAAGCTTTCTTT.

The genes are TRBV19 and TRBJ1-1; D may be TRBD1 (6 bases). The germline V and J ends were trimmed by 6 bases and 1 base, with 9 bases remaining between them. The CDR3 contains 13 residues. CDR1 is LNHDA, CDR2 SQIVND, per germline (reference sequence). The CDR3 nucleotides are TGTGCCAGTAGACAGGGTTGGAACACTGAAGCTTTCTTT. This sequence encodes CASRQGWNTEAFF.

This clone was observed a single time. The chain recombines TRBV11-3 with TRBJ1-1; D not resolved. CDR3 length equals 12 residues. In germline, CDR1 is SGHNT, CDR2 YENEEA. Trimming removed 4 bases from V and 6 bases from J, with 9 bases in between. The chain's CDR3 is CASSSGSAEAFF. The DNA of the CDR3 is TGTGCCAGCAGCTCTGGTAGCGCTGAAGCTTTCTTT.

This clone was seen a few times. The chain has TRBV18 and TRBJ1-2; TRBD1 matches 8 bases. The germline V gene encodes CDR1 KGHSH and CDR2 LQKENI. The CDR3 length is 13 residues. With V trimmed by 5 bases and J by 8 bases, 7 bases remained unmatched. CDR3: CASSTDRGRGYTF. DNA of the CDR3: TGTGCCAGCTCAACCGACAGGGGTCGCGGCTACACCTTC.

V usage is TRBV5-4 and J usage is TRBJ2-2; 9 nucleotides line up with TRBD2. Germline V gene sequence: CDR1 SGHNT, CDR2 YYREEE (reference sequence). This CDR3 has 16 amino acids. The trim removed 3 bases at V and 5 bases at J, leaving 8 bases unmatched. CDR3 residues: CASSYQRGAGTGELFF. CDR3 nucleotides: TGTGCCAGCAGCTACCAGCGGGGGGCGGGAACCGGGGAGCTGTTTTTT. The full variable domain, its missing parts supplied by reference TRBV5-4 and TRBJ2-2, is ETGVTQSPTHLIKTRGQQVTLRCSSQSGHNTVSWYQQALGQGPQFIFQYYREEENGRGNFPPRFSGLQFPNYSSELNVNALELDDSALYLCASSYQRGAGTGELFFGEGSRLTVL.

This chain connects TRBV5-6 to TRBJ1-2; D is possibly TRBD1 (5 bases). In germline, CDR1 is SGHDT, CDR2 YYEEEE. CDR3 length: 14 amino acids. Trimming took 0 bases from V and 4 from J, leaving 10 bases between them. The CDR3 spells CASSLGQNIYGYTF. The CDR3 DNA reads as TGTGCCAGCAGCTTGGGACAGAACATCTATGGCTACACCTTC. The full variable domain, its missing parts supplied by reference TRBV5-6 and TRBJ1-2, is DAGVTQSPTHLIKTRGQQVTLRCSPKSGHDTVSWYQQALGQGPQFIFQYYEEEERQRGNFPDRFSGHQFPNYSSELNVNALLLGDSALYLCASSLGQNIYGYTFGSGTRLTVV.

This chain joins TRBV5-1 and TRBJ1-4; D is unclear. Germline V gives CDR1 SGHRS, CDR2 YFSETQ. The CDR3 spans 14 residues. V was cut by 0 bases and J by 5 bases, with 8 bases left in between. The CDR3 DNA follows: TGCGCCAGCAGCTTGGCCCCAGTCAATGAAAAACTGTTTTTT. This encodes CASSLAPVNEKLFF.

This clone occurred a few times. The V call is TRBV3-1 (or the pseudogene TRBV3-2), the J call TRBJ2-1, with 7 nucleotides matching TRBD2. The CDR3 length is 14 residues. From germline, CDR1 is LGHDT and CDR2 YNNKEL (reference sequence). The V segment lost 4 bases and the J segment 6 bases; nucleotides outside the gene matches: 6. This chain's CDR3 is CASSREGLRNEQFF. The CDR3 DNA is TGTGCCAGCAGCCGGGAGGGCCTTCGCAATGAGCAGTTCTTC.

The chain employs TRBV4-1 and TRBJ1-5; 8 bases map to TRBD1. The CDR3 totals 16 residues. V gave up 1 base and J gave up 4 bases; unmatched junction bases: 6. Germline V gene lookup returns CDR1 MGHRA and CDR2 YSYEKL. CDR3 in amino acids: CASSQGGTGRNQPQHF. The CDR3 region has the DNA TGCGCCAGCAGCCAAGGCGGGACAGGAAGAAATCAGCCCCAGCATTTT.

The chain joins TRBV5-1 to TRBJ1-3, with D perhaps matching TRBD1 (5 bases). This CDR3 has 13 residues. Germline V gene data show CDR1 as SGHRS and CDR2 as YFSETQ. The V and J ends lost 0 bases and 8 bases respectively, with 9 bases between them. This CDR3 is CASSLAGADTIYF. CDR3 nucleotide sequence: TGCGCCAGCAGCTTGGCTGGGGCGGACACCATATATTTT.

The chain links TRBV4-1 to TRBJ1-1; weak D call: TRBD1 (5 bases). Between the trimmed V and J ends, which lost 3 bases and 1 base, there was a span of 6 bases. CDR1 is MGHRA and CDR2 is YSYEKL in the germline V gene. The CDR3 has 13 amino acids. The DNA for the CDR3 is TGCGCCAGCAGCCACGACAGGAACACTGAAGCTTTCTTT. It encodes CASSHDRNTEAFF.

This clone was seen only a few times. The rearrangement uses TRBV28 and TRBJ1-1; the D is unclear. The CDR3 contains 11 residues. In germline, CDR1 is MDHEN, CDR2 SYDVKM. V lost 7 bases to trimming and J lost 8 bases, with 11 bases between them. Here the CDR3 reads CASINPREAFF. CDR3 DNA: TGTGCCAGCATCAATCCGCGGGAAGCTTTCTTT.

This CDR3 reads CASNRGNQPQHF. CDR3 bases: TGTGCCAGCAACAGGGGGAATCAGCCCCAGCATTTT. The chain has TRBV7-9 and TRBJ1-5, with 8 bases that match TRBD1. This CDR3 contains 12 residues. The germline V gene encodes CDR1 SEHNR and CDR2 FQNEAQ (reference sequence). Trimming removed 7 bases from V and 4 bases from J; junction bases left unmatched: 0.

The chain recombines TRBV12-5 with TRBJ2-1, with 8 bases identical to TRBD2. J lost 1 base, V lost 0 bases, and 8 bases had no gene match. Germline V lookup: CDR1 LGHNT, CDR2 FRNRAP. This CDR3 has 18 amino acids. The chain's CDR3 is CASGLVPTTSASYNEQFF. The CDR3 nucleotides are TGTGCTAGTGGTTTGGTACCCACGACTAGCGCATCCTACAATGAGCAGTTCTTC.

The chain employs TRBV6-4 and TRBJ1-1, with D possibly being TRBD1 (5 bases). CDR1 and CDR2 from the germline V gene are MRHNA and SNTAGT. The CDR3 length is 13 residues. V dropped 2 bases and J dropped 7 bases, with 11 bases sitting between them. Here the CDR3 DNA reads TGTGCCAGCAGTGACGCTGGGGGGGATGAAGCTTTCTTT. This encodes CASSDAGGDEAFF.

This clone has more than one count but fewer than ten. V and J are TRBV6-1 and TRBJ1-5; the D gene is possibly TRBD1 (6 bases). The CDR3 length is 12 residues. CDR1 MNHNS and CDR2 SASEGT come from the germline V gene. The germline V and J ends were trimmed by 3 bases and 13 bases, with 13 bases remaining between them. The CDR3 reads CASSETQGAQHF. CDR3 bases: TGTGCCAGCAGTGAGACACAGGGTGCGCAGCATTTT.

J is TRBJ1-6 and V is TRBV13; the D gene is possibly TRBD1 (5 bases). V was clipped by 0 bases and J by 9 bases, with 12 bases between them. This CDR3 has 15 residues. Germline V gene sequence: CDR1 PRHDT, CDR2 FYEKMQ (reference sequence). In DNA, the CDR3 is TGTGCCAGCAGCTTAGGGCAGGGTGGTGGTTCACCCCTCCACTTT. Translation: CASSLGQGGGSPLHF.

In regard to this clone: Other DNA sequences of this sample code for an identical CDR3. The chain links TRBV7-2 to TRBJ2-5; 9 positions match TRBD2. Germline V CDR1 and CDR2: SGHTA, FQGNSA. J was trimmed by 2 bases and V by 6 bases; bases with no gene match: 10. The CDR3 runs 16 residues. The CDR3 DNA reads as TGTGCCAGCAGTCCGCCGGGACTAGCAGATCAAGAGACCCAGTACTTC. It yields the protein CASSPPGLADQETQYF.

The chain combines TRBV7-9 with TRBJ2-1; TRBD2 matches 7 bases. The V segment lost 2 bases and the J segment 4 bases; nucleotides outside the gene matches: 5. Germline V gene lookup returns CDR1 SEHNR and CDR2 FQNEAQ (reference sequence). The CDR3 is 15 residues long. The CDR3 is CASSLSPSGYNEQFF. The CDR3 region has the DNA TGTGCCAGCAGCTTATCCCCTAGCGGTTACAATGAGCAGTTCTTC. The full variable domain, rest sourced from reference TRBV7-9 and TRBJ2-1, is DTGVSQNPRHKITKRGQNVTFRCDPISEHNRLYWYRQTLGQGPEFLTYFQNEAQLEKSRLLSDRFSAERPKGSFSTLEIQRTEQGDSAMYLCASSLSPSGYNEQFFGPGTRLTVL.

As DNA, the CDR3 is TGTGCCAGCAGTGTTACAGGGAAAAAGGAATTTAAAGAGACCCAGTACTTC. It is translated as CASSVTGKKEFKETQYF. The chain carries TRBV2 and TRBJ2-5; D perhaps matches TRBD1 (6 bases). V gave up 4 bases and J gave up 3 bases, with 21 bases separating them. From germline, CDR1 is SNHLY and CDR2 FYNNEI. This CDR3 has 17 amino acids. The full variable domain, its missing parts supplied by reference TRBV2 and TRBJ2-5, is EPEVTQTPSHQVTQMGQEVILRCVPISNHLYFYWYRQILGQKVEFLVSFYNNEISEKSEIFDDQFSVERPDGSNFTLKIRSTKLEDSAMYFCASSVTGKKEFKETQYFGPGTRLLVL.

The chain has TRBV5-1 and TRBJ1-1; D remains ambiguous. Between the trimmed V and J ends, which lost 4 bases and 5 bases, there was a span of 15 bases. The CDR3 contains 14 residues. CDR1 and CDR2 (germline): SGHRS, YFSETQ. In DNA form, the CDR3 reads TGCGCCAGCAGCGGGCACAGATCGGGAACTGAAGCTTTCTTT. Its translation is CASSGHRSGTEAFF.

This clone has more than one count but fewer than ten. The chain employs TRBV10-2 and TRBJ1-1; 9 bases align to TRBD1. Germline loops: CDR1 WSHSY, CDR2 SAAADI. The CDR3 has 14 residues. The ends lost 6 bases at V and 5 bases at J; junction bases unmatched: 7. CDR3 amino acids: CASSQTGGMTEAFF. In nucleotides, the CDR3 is TGCGCCAGCAGCCAGACAGGGGGTATGACTGAAGCTTTCTTT.